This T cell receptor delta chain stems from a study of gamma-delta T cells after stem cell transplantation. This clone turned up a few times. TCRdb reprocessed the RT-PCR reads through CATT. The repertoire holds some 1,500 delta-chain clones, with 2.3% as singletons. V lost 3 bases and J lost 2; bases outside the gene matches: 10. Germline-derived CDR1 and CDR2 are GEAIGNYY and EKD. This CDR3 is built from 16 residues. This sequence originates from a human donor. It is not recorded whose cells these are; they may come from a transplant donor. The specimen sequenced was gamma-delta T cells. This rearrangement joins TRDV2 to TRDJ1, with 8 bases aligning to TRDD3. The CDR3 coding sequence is TGTGCCTGTGACGCCCTACTGGGGGCCCCTACCGATAAACTCATCTTT. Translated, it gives CACDALLGAPTDKLIF.